This TCR beta chain was identified during a study of blood T cell repertoires in COVID-19. Background on the study: The United States, Italy and Spain provided the acute and convalescent COVID-19 samples. T cells, B-cell-depleted T cells, or PBMCs provided the cDNA or gDNA that served as material.

Trimming pared 6 bases from V and 3 bases from J, leaving 11 bases between. Germline-derived CDR1 and CDR2 are SGHTA and FQGTGA. This CDR3 has 14 residues. Original analysis: The assay estimated nucleated cells by amplifying reference gene primers. Only in-frame clones appear in the TCRdb table, and some are missing; sequencing was by immunoSEQ multiplex PCR. V and J calls and clone size are those listed in that table; D and trimming were worked out from the DNA. This table holds about 79,000 clones, 80% to 90% found once. This sequence was found in a man in his 70s with active or convalescent COVID-19. The chain links TRBV7-3 to TRBJ2-2; no clear D. The sample taken for sequencing was peripheral blood. CDR3 in DNA: TGTGCCAGCAGTTCATCTCGCGACACCGGGGAGCTGTTTTTT. It encodes CASSSSRDTGELFF.